These T cell receptor beta chains were read from a single sample in a study of cytomegalovirus exposure and HLA in healthy donors. Generated by immunoSEQ multiplex PCR, the TCRdb table keeps only in-frame clones and is missing some. The sample consists of 130,000 to 150,000 clones, 65% to 85% of them appearing once. The sample comprised PBMCs. Receptor source: a middle-aged woman in good health and CMV-seropositive. CDR3s include the opening cysteine and the closing phenylalanine or tryptophan. A D gene is named only where the DNA matches it firmly. The size field is filled for only some rows; it gives once, few, many or a size class.

d_call | j_call | v_call | clone_size | cdr3_aa | cdr3_nt
TRBD1 | TRBJ1-1 | TRBV6-5 | NA | CASRRQGSEAFF | TGTGCCAGCAGGCGACAGGGGAGTGAAGCTTTCTTT
TRBD1 | TRBJ1-2 | TRBV18 | few | CASSPPGQGRVGYTF | TGTGCCAGCTCACCACCGGGACAGGGACGAGTAGGCTACACCTTC
NA | TRBJ1-1 | TRBV5-1 | NA | CASSLWGHPQGTEAFF | TGCGCCAGCAGCTTGTGGGGACACCCTCAGGGAACTGAAGCTTTCTTT
TRBD1 | TRBJ1-2 | TRBV6-1 | NA | CASSPQSDRGGGYTF | TGTGCCAGCAGTCCTCAATCGGACAGGGGAGGAGGCTACACCTTC
NA | TRBJ2-7 | TRBV7-9 | few | CASSLGGGQAYEQYF | TGTGCCAGCAGCTTAGGTGGGGGACAAGCCTACGAGCAGTACTTC
NA | TRBJ1-2 | TRBV7-9 | NA | CASSLGGSGYGYTF | TGTGCCAGCAGCTTAGGCGGTTCTGGCTATGGCTACACCTTC
NA | TRBJ1-2 | TRBV20-1 | NA | CSAGPLGAQTF | TGCAGTGCTGGGCCTCTGGGGGCGCAGACCTTC
NA | TRBJ2-3 | TRBV6-5 | NA | CASSYLQDRQPEYF | TGTGCCAGCAGTTACCTACAGGACCGTCAACCCGAGTATTTT
NA | TRBJ1-3 | TRBV18 | NA | CASSLAQGLGNTIYF | TGTGCCAGCTCACTCGCACAGGGCCTTGGAAACACCATATATTTT
TRBD1 | TRBJ2-2 | TRBV5-4 | few | CASSKAGTGDRELFF | TGTGCCAGCAGCAAAGCCGGGACAGGGGACCGGGAGCTGTTTTTT
NA | TRBJ1-3 | TRBV7-6 | NA | CASSLGAIGGTGNTIYF | TGTGCCAGCAGCTTAGGGGCCATCGGGGGAACCGGAAACACCATATATTTT
TRBD1 | TRBJ1-2 | TRBV19 | NA | CASSTGRQGNNYGYTF | TGTGCCAGTAGTACGGGACGACAGGGAAACAACTATGGCTACACCTTC
NA | TRBJ2-3 | TRBV9 | NA | CASSLDSRLTDTQYF | TGTGCCAGCAGCCTTGATTCCCGACTAACAGATACGCAGTATTTT
NA | TRBJ1-1 | TRBV6-5 | NA | CASSYSQYTEAFF | TGTGCCAGCAGTTACTCTCAGTACACTGAAGCTTTCTTT
TRBD1 | TRBJ2-3 | TRBV27 | few | CASSLDRADTDTQYF | TGTGCCAGCAGTTTGGACAGGGCGGACACAGATACGCAGTATTTT
TRBD1 | TRBJ1-6 | TRBV7-9 | NA | CASSSGGRGNSPLHF | TGTGCCAGCAGCTCAGGGGGCAGAGGGAATTCACCCCTCCACTTT
TRBD2 | TRBJ2-1 | TRBV6-1 | NA | CASSRGDLEQFF | TGTGCCAGCTCGCGGGGGGACCTTGAGCAGTTCTTC
NA | TRBJ1-1 | TRBV7-9 | NA | CASSDRDMAMNTEAFF | TGTGCCAGCAGCGACCGGGACATGGCCATGAACACTGAAGCTTTCTTT
NA | TRBJ1-2 | TRBV27 | NA | CASSSEGNGYTF | TGTGCCAGCAGTTCCGAGGGAAATGGCTACACCTTC
TRBD2 | TRBJ2-5 | TRBV5-6 | few | CASREWRGRQETQYF | TGTGCCAGCAGGGAATGGCGGGGGAGACAAGAGACCCAGTACTTC
NA | TRBJ1-5 | TRBV2 | NA | CASSEVITGVDQPQHF | TGTGCCAGCAGTGAGGTCATTACGGGGGTCGATCAGCCCCAGCATTTT
NA | TRBJ1-1 | TRBV30 | NA | CAWTSWANTEAFF | TGTGCCTGGACGTCGTGGGCGAACACTGAAGCTTTCTTT
NA | TRBJ1-1 | TRBV2 | NA | CAILPSDRLSEAFF | TGTGCCATCCTACCCTCCGACAGGCTGTCTGAAGCTTTCTTT
NA | TRBJ1-3 | TRBV19 | NA | CASTRTAINTIYF | TGTGCCAGTACCCGGACAGCAATAAACACCATATATTTT
NA | TRBJ2-5 | TRBV2 | few | CASSVLKETQYF | TGTGCCAGCAGTGTCTTAAAAGAGACCCAGTACTTC
NA | TRBJ1-6 | TRBV5-1 | NA | CASRPRGQDNSPLHF | TGCGCCAGCAGACCCAGGGGCCAAGATAATTCACCCCTCCACTTT
TRBD2 | TRBJ2-1 | TRBV14 | few | CASSSGTSAEQFF | TGTGCCAGCAGCTCCGGGACTAGCGCCGAGCAGTTCTTC
NA | TRBJ2-7 | TRBV6-5 | NA | CASRGRGYEQYF | TGTGCCAGCAGGGGGAGGGGGTACGAGCAGTACTTC
TRBD1 | TRBJ1-4 | TRBV18 | NA | CASSDRQGREKLFF | TGTGCCAGCTCAGATCGACAGGGGCGTGAAAAACTGTTTTTT
NA | TRBJ1-6 | TRBV14 | NA | CASSPVRGSSYNSPLHF | TGTGCCAGCAGCCCGGTCAGAGGCAGCTCCTATAATTCACCCCTCCACTTT
NA | TRBJ2-7 | TRBV18 | NA | CASSPVRDTYEQYF | TGTGCCAGCTCACCAGTTCGAGATACCTACGAGCAGTACTTC
NA | TRBJ2-2 | TRBV21-1 | NA | CASSRGRTGELFF | TGTGCCAGCAGCAGGGGGCGGACCGGGGAGCTGTTTTTT
NA | TRBJ2-3 | TRBV28 | NA | CASRVQSTKNTDTQYF | TGTGCCTCCAGGGTGCAGTCCACTAAAAACACAGATACGCAGTATTTT
TRBD2 | TRBJ2-1 | TRBV30 | few | CAWSYFRGGRNEQFF | TGTGCCTGGAGTTATTTTCGGGGGGGGCGGAATGAGCAGTTCTTC
TRBD2 | TRBJ2-1 | TRBV2 | NA | CASSEGLAGWEQFF | TGTGCCAGCAGTGAAGGGCTAGCGGGGTGGGAGCAGTTCTTC
NA | TRBJ2-7 | TRBV21-1 | NA | CASGSQGCEQYF | TGTGCCAGCGGGTCACAGGGTTGCGAGCAGTACTTC
TRBD1 | TRBJ2-3 | TRBV10-3 | NA | CAIMDGPGQGAGYGTDTQYF | TGTGCCATCATGGACGGACCGGGACAGGGGGCTGGGTACGGCACAGATACGCAGTATTTT